These T cell receptor beta chains were read from a single sample in a study of monozygotic twins with inflammatory bowel disease. TCRdb re-called the 5' RACE reads and gives one entry per CDR3 protein, without DNA. Its table lists about 380,000 distinct CDR3 sequences. Material for sequencing was blood. Source of these receptors: a human donor with ulcerative colitis or Crohn's disease, or a healthy co-twin of an affected twin (not recorded which). The CDR3 runs from the conserved cysteine through the conserved F or W. Size tells how often a clone was seen (once, few, many) or the class of an expanded clone, and some rows leave it out.

clone size: .; V gene: TRBV5-1; J gene: TRBJ2-5; CDR3 protein: CASSWAGGLQETQYF
clone size: .; V gene: TRBV5-1; J gene: TRBJ1-2; CDR3 protein: CASSPRTGGTYGYTF
clone size: .; V gene: TRBV27; J gene: TRBJ2-1; CDR3 protein: CASSSTSAAHNEQFF
clone size: .; V gene: TRBV24-1; J gene: TRBJ1-2; CDR3 protein: CATSAPGQSRSYTF
clone size: .; V gene: TRBV3-1; J gene: TRBJ2-1; CDR3 protein: CASSPYSGRNEQFF
clone size: .; V gene: TRBV5-5; J gene: TRBJ1-4; CDR3 protein: CASSQPGQGARGEKLFF
clone size: .; V gene: TRBV6-4; J gene: TRBJ2-3; CDR3 protein: CASSEDERGGTDTQYF
clone size: .; V gene: TRBV11-1; J gene: TRBJ2-2; CDR3 protein: CASRKGLADPMGTGELFF
clone size: .; V gene: TRBV12-3/TRBV12-4; J gene: TRBJ2-1; CDR3 protein: CASSPQGAIYNEQFF
clone size: .; V gene: TRBV5-5; J gene: TRBJ1-2; CDR3 protein: CASSLSGSDGYTF
clone size: .; V gene: TRBV4-3; J gene: TRBJ1-5; CDR3 protein: CASSQDGVYQPQHF
clone size: .; V gene: TRBV9; J gene: TRBJ2-5; CDR3 protein: CASSPRVGMETQYF
clone size: .; V gene: TRBV7-3; J gene: TRBJ2-5; CDR3 protein: CASSLFGQGAQETQYF
clone size: .; V gene: TRBV4-1; J gene: TRBJ2-7; CDR3 protein: CASSQDRGPRPYEQYF
clone size: .; V gene: TRBV4-2; J gene: TRBJ2-3; CDR3 protein: CASSHDASGGAGDTQYF
clone size: .; V gene: TRBV20-1; J gene: TRBJ1-4; CDR3 protein: CSARDGGRDKKLFF
clone size: .; V gene: TRBV13; J gene: TRBJ1-2; CDR3 protein: CASSPRSTVSYGYTF
clone size: .; V gene: TRBV7-9; J gene: TRBJ1-1; CDR3 protein: CASSPGQGPEVAFF
clone size: .; V gene: TRBV9; J gene: TRBJ1-1; CDR3 protein: CASSVGVPNTEAFF
clone size: .; V gene: TRBV5-6; J gene: TRBJ1-2; CDR3 protein: CASSLGNNYGYTF
clone size: .; V gene: TRBV4-1; J gene: TRBJ2-3; CDR3 protein: CATGQANTDTQYF
clone size: .; V gene: TRBV11-1; J gene: TRBJ2-7; CDR3 protein: CASSSAGTGTFSSYEQYF
clone size: .; V gene: TRBV18; J gene: TRBJ2-5; CDR3 protein: CASSPLQQTEETQYF
clone size: .; V gene: TRBV20-1; J gene: TRBJ1-4; CDR3 protein: CSAREGATPGNEKLFF
clone size: .; V gene: TRBV29-1; J gene: TRBJ2-3; CDR3 protein: CSVEGRVADTQYF
clone size: .; V gene: TRBV5-1; J gene: TRBJ2-7; CDR3 protein: CASSPDRAVYEQYF
clone size: .; V gene: TRBV28; J gene: TRBJ1-2; CDR3 protein: CASSTAGVYYGYTF
clone size: .; V gene: TRBV28; J gene: TRBJ2-7; CDR3 protein: CASRLQGSPYEQYF
clone size: .; V gene: TRBV6-5; J gene: TRBJ1-5; CDR3 protein: CASSYDRAGNQPQHF
clone size: .; V gene: TRBV18; J gene: TRBJ2-2; CDR3 protein: CASSPPSGGASGELFF
clone size: .; V gene: TRBV10-3; J gene: TRBJ2-3; CDR3 protein: CAIGEGQDSTDTQYF
clone size: .; V gene: TRBV7-3; J gene: TRBJ2-1; CDR3 protein: CASSLTSSGLAGPNQFF
clone size: medium-sized; V gene: TRBV4-1; J gene: TRBJ2-7; CDR3 protein: CASSQGGSGGYEQYF
clone size: .; V gene: TRBV10-3; J gene: TRBJ2-1; CDR3 protein: CAISDRGQGAMLEQFF
clone size: .; V gene: TRBV27; J gene: TRBJ2-3; CDR3 protein: CASKLGTFTDTQYF
clone size: .; V gene: TRBV11-1; J gene: TRBJ2-7; CDR3 protein: CASSLEDIDSGGWFNYEQYF
clone size: .; V gene: TRBV7-2; J gene: TRBJ2-2; CDR3 protein: CASSLLTGTSTGELFF
clone size: .; V gene: TRBV4-3; J gene: TRBJ2-7; CDR3 protein: CASSQADSDYYEQYF
clone size: .; V gene: TRBV29-1; J gene: TRBJ2-7; CDR3 protein: CSTWGGNEQYF
clone size: .; V gene: TRBV24-1; J gene: TRBJ2-7; CDR3 protein: CATSDSGLHSYEQYF
clone size: .; V gene: TRBV7-9; J gene: TRBJ1-6; CDR3 protein: CASSLYMGTGSPLHF
clone size: .; V gene: TRBV24-1; J gene: TRBJ2-3; CDR3 protein: CATSDGSAGVRADTQYF
clone size: .; V gene: TRBV9; J gene: TRBJ2-3; CDR3 protein: CASSADSDTQYF
clone size: .; V gene: TRBV7-2; J gene: TRBJ1-2; CDR3 protein: CASRPNVATVKAYGYTF
clone size: .; V gene: TRBV7-2; J gene: TRBJ2-7; CDR3 protein: CASSLMLVKQGYEQYF
clone size: .; V gene: TRBV7-2; J gene: TRBJ2-6; CDR3 protein: CASSLIISGANVLTF
clone size: .; V gene: TRBV20-1; J gene: TRBJ2-7; CDR3 protein: CSASRDTGNYEQYF
clone size: .; V gene: TRBV9; J gene: TRBJ2-3; CDR3 protein: CASSPRDRYTDTQYF
clone size: .; V gene: TRBV12-5; J gene: TRBJ1-5; CDR3 protein: CASGPLGGVSNQPQHF
clone size: .; V gene: TRBV5-1; J gene: TRBJ1-3; CDR3 protein: CASSAGQGGVTIYF
clone size: .; V gene: TRBV5-1; J gene: TRBJ2-3; CDR3 protein: CASSGGLRLQDTQYF
clone size: .; V gene: TRBV6-2/TRBV6-3; J gene: TRBJ2-1; CDR3 protein: CASSYGRGASYNEQFF
clone size: .; V gene: TRBV5-1; J gene: TRBJ2-7; CDR3 protein: CASSTRTSSYEQYF